Listed below are T cell receptor beta chains from one sample, sequenced in a study of T-cell reconstitution after alpha-beta-depleted transplantation in children. TCRdb reprocessed the PCR reads via MiXCR and lists one record per CDR3 protein. The data show some 830,000 distinct CDR3 sequences, 16% seen once. Sequenced here: PBMCs, mostly from graft donor cells, sampled 360 days after TCRalphabeta/CD19-depleted stem cell transplant. These receptors were collected from a male patient between 5 and 17 years old who had a stem cell transplant for acute lymphoblastic leukemia, so the T cells may come from the graft donor. CDR3s include the opening cysteine and the closing phenylalanine or tryptophan. D genes are given only for firm matches. Size tells how often a clone was seen (once, few, many) or the class of an expanded clone, and some rows leave it out.

D gene	J gene	clone size	V gene	CDR3 protein	CDR3 DNA
TRBD2	TRBJ2-1	many	TRBV29-1	CSVTGGSYNEQFF	TGCAGCGTGACGGGAGGCTCCTACAATGAGCAGTTCTTC
NA	TRBJ2-4	NA	TRBV20-1	CSARLSGVENIQYF	TGCAGTGCTAGGTTGTCAGGGGTGGAAAACATTCAGTACTTC
NA	TRBJ2-5	NA	TRBV11-3	CASSQGAGKEMLGTQYF	TGTGCCAGCAGCCAGGGCGCGGGGAAGGAAATGTTGGGGACCCAGTACTTC
TRBD1	TRBJ2-5	few	TRBV19	CASTPDRLQETQYF	TGTGCCAGTACCCCGGACAGGCTCCAAGAGACCCAGTACTTC
TRBD2	TRBJ2-6	NA	TRBV18	CASSPPGLALSGANVLTF	TGTGCCAGCTCACCACCGGGACTAGCGTTGTCTGGGGCCAACGTCCTGACTTTC
NA	TRBJ2-7	NA	TRBV10-2	CASSEWGAPYEQYF	TGCGCCAGCAGTGAGTGGGGGGCCCCCTACGAGCAGTACTTC
NA	TRBJ2-3	NA	TRBV2	CTSSFTSLIGPSGTDTQYF	TGTACCAGCAGTTTCACCTCCTTAATCGGACCCTCGGGCACAGATACGCAGTATTTT
NA	TRBJ2-3	few	TRBV20-1	CSAGHGATDTQYF	TGCAGTGCGGGCCACGGGGCCACAGATACGCAGTATTTT
TRBD1	TRBJ2-1	few	TRBV4-1	CASSHPQGAGEQFF	TGCGCCAGCAGCCATCCTCAGGGGGCTGGTGAGCAGTTCTTC
NA	TRBJ2-7	NA	TRBV7-9	CASSTGHLGYEQYF	TGTGCCAGCAGCACCGGACACCTTGGCTACGAGCAGTACTTC
TRBD2	TRBJ2-1	few	TRBV3-1	CASSPPTSGPYNEQFF	TGTGCCAGCAGCCCCCCGACTAGCGGGCCCTACAATGAGCAGTTCTTC
TRBD2	TRBJ2-1	NA	TRBV2	CASLRGLASLGNEQFF	TGTGCCAGCCTAAGGGGACTAGCGTCCTTGGGCAATGAGCAGTTCTTC
NA	TRBJ2-7	few	TRBV9	CASSYHSSSYEQYF	TGTGCCAGCAGCTATCATTCGAGCTCCTACGAGCAGTACTTC
TRBD2	TRBJ2-1	NA	TRBV7-9	CASSLARLAFNEQFF	TGTGCCAGCAGCTTAGCTCGACTAGCGTTCAATGAGCAGTTCTTC
TRBD2	TRBJ2-1	NA	TRBV20-1	CRPIQGTSGPYNEQFF	TGCAGGCCCATTCAGGGTACTAGCGGTCCCTACAATGAGCAGTTCTTC
NA	TRBJ2-1	many	TRBV7-8	CASSLEEFSYNEQFF	TGTGCCAGCAGCTTAGAGGAGTTCTCCTACAATGAGCAGTTCTTC
TRBD2	TRBJ2-7	NA	TRBV4-2	CASSPGTSGKHEQYF	TGTGCCAGCAGCCCCGGGACTAGCGGGAAGCATGAGCAGTACTTC
TRBD1	TRBJ1-6	few	TRBV20-1	CSAGRPARQGNSPLHF	TGCAGTGCTGGACGCCCGGCCCGACAGGGGAATTCACCCCTCCACTTT
NA	TRBJ2-1	NA	TRBV5-1	CASSPPYHSSSYNEQFF	TGCGCCAGCAGCCCACCCTACCACTCGAGCTCCTACAATGAGCAGTTCTTC
TRBD2	TRBJ2-1	NA	TRBV20-1	CSARDVGLAGSLSYNEQFF	TGCAGTGCTAGAGATGTTGGGCTAGCGGGCTCATTGTCCTACAATGAGCAGTTCTTC
TRBD2	TRBJ2-1	few	TRBV20-1	CSAPPVAGGPSFF	TGCAGTGCCCCCCCGGTAGCGGGAGGCCCAAGTTTCTTC
NA	TRBJ2-5	many	TRBV5-1	CASSFPIREQETQYF	TGCGCCAGCAGCTTCCCAATCCGGGAACAAGAGACCCAGTACTTC
NA	TRBJ2-1	many	TRBV4-2	CASSQDWDSPHNEQFF	TGTGCCAGCAGCCAAGATTGGGACTCCCCCCACAATGAGCAGTTCTTC
NA	TRBJ2-7	many	TRBV20-1	CSAQGHGIYEQYF	TGCAGTGCCCAAGGACACGGGATCTACGAGCAGTACTTC
NA	TRBJ2-7	few	TRBV15	CATSRDVQYEQYF	TGTGCCACCAGCAGAGATGTTCAGTACGAGCAGTACTTC
NA	TRBJ2-3	few	TRBV7-8	CASSLYATDTQYF	TGTGCCAGCAGCTTATACGCTACTGATACGCAGTATTTT
NA	TRBJ2-7	few	TRBV19	CASSITSSYEQYF	TGTGCCAGTAGTATCACCAGCAGCTACGAGCAGTACTTC
NA	TRBJ1-2	many	TRBV29-1	CSVEDSGKHYGYTF	TGCAGCGTTGAAGACTCAGGGAAACACTATGGCTACACCTTC
TRBD2	TRBJ2-3	many	TRBV7-6	CASSRRGTNTDTQYF	TGTGCCAGCAGCCGGCGGGGGACCAACACAGATACGCAGTATTTT
TRBD2	TRBJ2-3	few	TRBV12-3/TRBV12-4	CASSWAGERDTQYF	TGTGCCAGCAGTTGGGCGGGAGAGAGAGATACGCAGTATTTT
NA	TRBJ1-3	few	TRBV7-2	CASSLDPSGNTIYF	TGTGCCAGCAGCTTAGATCCCTCTGGAAACACCATATATTTT
TRBD1	TRBJ2-7	many	TRBV27	CASSLWIPGQGLEQYF	TGTGCCAGCAGTTTATGGATACCGGGACAGGGGCTCGAGCAGTACTTC
TRBD1	TRBJ2-3	many	TRBV7-2	CASSPDRFGTDTQYF	TGTGCCAGCAGCCCGGACAGGTTTGGGACAGATACGCAGTATTTT
TRBD2	TRBJ2-7	NA	TRBV15	CATSRDGTSGRKNEQYF	TGTGCCACCAGCAGGGACGGGACTAGCGGGAGGAAAAACGAGCAGTACTTC
NA	TRBJ2-3	few	TRBV10-2	CASIKRSTDTQYF	TGCGCCAGCATTAAGAGAAGCACAGATACGCAGTATTTT
TRBD2	TRBJ2-1	many	TRBV12-3/TRBV12-4	CASTESSGPSSYNEQFF	TGTGCCAGCACCGAATCTAGCGGGCCAAGCTCCTACAATGAGCAGTTCTTC
TRBD2	TRBJ2-6	few	TRBV5-1	CASSTSLAGLSGANVLTF	TGCGCCAGCTCCACGTCACTAGCGGGCCTCTCTGGGGCCAACGTCCTGACTTTC
TRBD1	TRBJ1-2	NA	TRBV15	CATSRRDSSNYGYTF	TGTGCCACCAGCAGGAGGGACAGCTCTAACTATGGCTACACCTTC
TRBD1	TRBJ2-7	NA	TRBV19	CASSFTTGVYEQYF	TGTGCCAGTAGTTTCACGACAGGGGTCTACGAGCAGTACTTC
TRBD2	TRBJ2-7	few	TRBV11-1	CASSLVPRAREGFGLEQYF	TGTGCCAGCAGCTTAGTCCCCCGGGCTCGGGAGGGATTCGGTCTCGAGCAGTACTTC
TRBD2	TRBJ2-1	NA	TRBV11-3	CASSLVGSGSFGSRMSYNEQFF	TGTGCCAGCAGCTTAGTGGGGAGCGGGAGCTTCGGATCTAGGATGTCCTACAATGAGCAGTTCTTC
NA	TRBJ1-1	NA	TRBV27	CASSLSGFGTEAFF	TGTGCCAGCAGTTTATCGGGGTTCGGCACTGAAGCTTTCTTT